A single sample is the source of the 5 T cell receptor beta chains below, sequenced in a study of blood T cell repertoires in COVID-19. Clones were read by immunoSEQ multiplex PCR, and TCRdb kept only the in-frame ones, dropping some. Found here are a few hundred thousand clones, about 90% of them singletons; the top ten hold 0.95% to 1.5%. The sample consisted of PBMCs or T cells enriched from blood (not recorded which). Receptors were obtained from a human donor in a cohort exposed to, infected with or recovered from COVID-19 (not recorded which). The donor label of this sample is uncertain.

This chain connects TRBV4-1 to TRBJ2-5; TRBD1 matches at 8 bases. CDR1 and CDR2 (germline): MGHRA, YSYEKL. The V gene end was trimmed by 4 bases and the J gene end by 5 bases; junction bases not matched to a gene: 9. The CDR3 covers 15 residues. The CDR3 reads CASSPPDRAGETQYF. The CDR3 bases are TGCGCCAGCAGCCCACCGGACAGGGCAGGGGAGACCCAGTACTTC.

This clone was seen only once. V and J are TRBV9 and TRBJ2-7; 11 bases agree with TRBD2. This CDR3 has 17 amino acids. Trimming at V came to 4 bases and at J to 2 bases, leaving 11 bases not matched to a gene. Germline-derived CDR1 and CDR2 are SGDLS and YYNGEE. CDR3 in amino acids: CASSPRQGLAVPYEQYF. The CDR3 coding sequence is TGTGCCAGCAGCCCAAGACAGGGACTAGCGGTTCCCTACGAGCAGTACTTC.

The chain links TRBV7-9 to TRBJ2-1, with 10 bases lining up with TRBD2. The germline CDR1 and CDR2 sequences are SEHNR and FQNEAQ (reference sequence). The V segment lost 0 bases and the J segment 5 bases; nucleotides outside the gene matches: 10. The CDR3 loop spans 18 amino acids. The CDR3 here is CASSLAPSGGNWNNEQFF. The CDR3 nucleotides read TGTGCCAGCAGCTTAGCGCCTAGCGGGGGTAATTGGAACAATGAGCAGTTCTTC.

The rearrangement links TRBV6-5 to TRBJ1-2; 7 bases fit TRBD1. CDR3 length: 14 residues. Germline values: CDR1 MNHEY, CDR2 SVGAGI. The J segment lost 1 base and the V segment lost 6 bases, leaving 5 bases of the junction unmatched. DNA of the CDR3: TGTGCCAGCAGGGAGGGACAGAATAACTATGGCTACACCTTC. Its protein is CASREGQNNYGYTF.

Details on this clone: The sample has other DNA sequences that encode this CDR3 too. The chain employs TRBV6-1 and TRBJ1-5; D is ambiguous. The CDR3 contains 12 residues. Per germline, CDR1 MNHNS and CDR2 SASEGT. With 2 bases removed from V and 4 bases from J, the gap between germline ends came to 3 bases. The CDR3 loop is CASSELNQPQHF. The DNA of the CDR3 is TGTGCCAGCAGTGAACTGAATCAGCCCCAGCATTTT.